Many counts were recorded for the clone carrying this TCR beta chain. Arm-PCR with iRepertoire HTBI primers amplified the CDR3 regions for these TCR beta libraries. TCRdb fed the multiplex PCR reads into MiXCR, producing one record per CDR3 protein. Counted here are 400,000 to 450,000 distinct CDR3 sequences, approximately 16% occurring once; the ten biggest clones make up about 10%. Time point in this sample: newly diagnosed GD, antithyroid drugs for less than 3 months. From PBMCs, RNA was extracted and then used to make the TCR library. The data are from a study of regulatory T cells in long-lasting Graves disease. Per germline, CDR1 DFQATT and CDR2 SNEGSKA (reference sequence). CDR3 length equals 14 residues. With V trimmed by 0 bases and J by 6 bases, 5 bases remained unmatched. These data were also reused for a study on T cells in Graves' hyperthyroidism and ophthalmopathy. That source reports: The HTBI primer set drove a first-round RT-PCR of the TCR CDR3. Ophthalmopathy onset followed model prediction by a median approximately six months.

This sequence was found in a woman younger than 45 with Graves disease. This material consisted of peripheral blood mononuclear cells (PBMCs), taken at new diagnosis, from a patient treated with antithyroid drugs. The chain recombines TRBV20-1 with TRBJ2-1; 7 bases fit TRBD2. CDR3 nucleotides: TGCAGTGCTAGAGACGCCGCGGGAGTCAATGAGCAGTTCTTC. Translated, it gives CSARDAAGVNEQFF.